This passage covers 23 T cell receptor beta chains from one sample sequenced in a study of identical twins. TCRdb re-called the 5' RACE reads with MiXCR, one entry per CDR3 protein. The sample lists roughly 230,000 distinct CDR3 sequences; around 8.3% were seen once. These data were likewise used in another study, on yellow fever vaccine responses in identical twins.

Sequenced sample: CD8+ T cells sorted from blood. These receptors were obtained from a woman younger than 35 in good health.

This clonotype was seen at least ten times. The genes are TRBV15 and TRBJ2-1; 10 nucleotides match TRBD2. V was clipped by 6 bases and J by 5 bases; unmatched bases: 10. This CDR3 is built from 16 residues. Germline CDR1 is LNHNV and CDR2 is YYDKDF (reference sequence). The CDR3 DNA reads as TGTGCCACCAGGCCAACCAGCGGGAGGGCCAACAATGAGCAGTTCTTC. It is translated as CATRPTSGRANNEQFF.

This clonotype has at least ten counts. The rearrangement uses TRBV12-3 or TRBV12-4 and TRBJ2-1; 8 bases are a match to TRBD1. After removal of 1 base from V and 7 bases from J, the junction contained 3 bases not matched to a gene. The CDR3 consists of 14 residues. As DNA, the CDR3 is TGTGCCAGCAGTTTAGGGACAGGGTTTAATGAGCAGTTCTTC. Its translation is CASSLGTGFNEQFF.

This chain connects TRBV20-1 to TRBJ2-3; 7 nucleotides agree with TRBD1. The CDR3 spans 17 residues. Trimming at V came to 0 bases and at J to 1 base, leaving 10 bases not matched to a gene. In germline, CDR1 is DFQATT, CDR2 SNEGSKA (reference sequence). In DNA form, the CDR3 reads TGCAGTGCTAGAGATCGGGGATACGGACAGGGCACAGATACGCAGTATTTT. This encodes CSARDRGYGQGTDTQYF.

The V and J genes are TRBV19 and TRBJ2-1; D is ambiguous. This CDR3 comprises 15 residues. Trimming left V 6 bases short and J 5 bases short, with 17 bases between. The germline V gene has CDR1 LNHDA and CDR2 SQIVND (reference sequence). The CDR3 DNA follows: TGTGCCAGTAGCCCCGACTCCTACGGCAACAATGAGCAGTTCTTC. Its protein product is CASSPDSYGNNEQFF.

This clonotype showed up just a few times. The chain recombines TRBV2 with TRBJ2-3; the D is unclear. Deletions cut 7 bases from V and 0 bases from J, with 14 bases between. The CDR3 runs 15 residues. Germline CDR1 SNHLY, CDR2 FYNNEI. CDR3 residues: CASKWGPRSTDTQYF. The CDR3 DNA is TGTGCCAGCAAGTGGGGTCCCCGTAGCACAGATACGCAGTATTTT.

The V gene is TRBV7-9, the J gene TRBJ1-1; a weak D match, TRBD1 (6 bases). This CDR3 has 12 amino acids. CDR1 and CDR2 (germline): SEHNR, FQNEAQ (reference sequence). V was shortened by 3 bases and J by 8 bases, with 10 bases between the two germline ends. CDR3 nucleotide sequence: TGTGCCAGCAGCTTTCCGACAGGAGAAGCTTTCTTT. Translating gives CASSFPTGEAFF.

This clonotype was seen a handful of times. The rearrangement joins TRBV6-5 to TRBJ2-3, with D unresolved. This CDR3 spans 17 amino acids. Per germline, CDR1 MNHEY and CDR2 SVGAGI. Trimming took 4 bases from V and 1 from J, leaving 18 bases between them. The CDR3 protein is CASSFTRLNFGTDTQYF. The CDR3 DNA follows: TGTGCCAGCAGTTTCACCCGGTTGAACTTTGGCACAGATACGCAGTATTTT.

The V and J genes are TRBV11-2 and TRBJ1-1; D not certain. Trimming stripped 1 base from V and 1 base from J, with 10 bases between. This CDR3 has 15 amino acids. Germline V lookup: CDR1 SGHAT, CDR2 FQNNGV. CDR3 sequence reads: CASSLGTGSNTEAFF. The CDR3 coding sequence is TGTGCCAGCAGCTTAGGCACGGGTTCGAACACTGAAGCTTTCTTT.

At least ten counts were recorded for this clonotype. The J gene is TRBJ2-3, the V gene TRBV29-1; D is ambiguous. Germline V gene lookup returns CDR1 SQVTM and CDR2 ANQGSEA. Trimming cost V 5 bases and J 3 bases, with 3 bases left between them. The CDR3 has 10 amino acids. The CDR3 DNA reads as TGCAGCGTTTGGACAGATACGCAGTATTTT. Its translation is CSVWTDTQYF.

This clonotype was seen a few times. The DNA of the CDR3 is TGCAGCGCTCCCGAGAGGGGAGAGGCTTTCTTT. Its translation is CSAPERGEAFF. The chain employs TRBV29-1 and TRBJ1-1; a weak D match, TRBD1 (5 bases). Germline loops: CDR1 SQVTM, CDR2 ANQGSEA. The V end was cut by 7 bases, the J end by 11 bases, with 17 bases between. The CDR3 is made up of 11 amino acids. Full variable domain (rest looked up from reference TRBV29-1 and TRBJ1-1): SAVISQKPSRDICQRGTSLTIQCQVDSQVTMMFWYRQQPGQSLTLIATANQGSEATYESGFVIDKFPISRPNLTFSTLTVSNMSPEDSSIYLCSAPERGEAFFGQGTRLTVV.

Points on this clonotype: A much bigger clone sits one base away, suggesting this may be a read error. This chain connects TRBV24-1 to TRBJ2-3; 7 bases map to TRBD2. The germline gives CDR1 KGHDR, CDR2 SFDVKD. CDR3 length: 16 amino acids. The CDR3 DNA sequence: TGTGCCACCAGTGACCGGCTAGCGGAGATCACAGATACGCAGTGTTTT. The encoded protein is CATSDRLAEITDTQCF.

This clonotype showed up many times. The V and J genes are TRBV4-3 and TRBJ2-1; 7 positions agree with TRBD2. The ends lost 0 bases at V and 10 bases at J; junction bases unmatched: 6. The CDR3 runs 14 residues. Germline CDR1 and CDR2: LGHNA and YSLEER. CDR3 protein: CASSQDSLGGEQFF. The CDR3 DNA is TGCGCCAGCAGCCAAGATTCCCTGGGAGGGGAGCAGTTCTTC.

Many counts were recorded for this clonotype. The genes are TRBV12-3 or TRBV12-4 and TRBJ1-1, with D unresolved. This CDR3 is built from 14 residues. V was cut by 3 bases and J by 0 bases, with 8 bases left in between. The CDR3 DNA is TGTGCCAGCAGTTTGTTCGCTTTGAACACTGAAGCTTTCTTT. This sequence encodes CASSLFALNTEAFF.

The V gene is TRBV10-2, the J gene TRBJ1-2; D remains ambiguous. Between the trimmed V and J ends, which lost 3 bases and 4 bases, there was a span of 9 bases. CDR1 and CDR2 (germline): WSHSY, SAAADI. The CDR3 is 13 residues long. The CDR3 bases are TGCGCCAGCAGTGAAGACGGGAGCTATGGCTACACCTTC. Its protein product is CASSEDGSYGYTF.

This clonotype was observed a handful of times. The genes are TRBV27 and TRBJ2-7, with D possibly TRBD1 on 6 matching bases. Germline CDR1 reads MNHEY; CDR2 reads SMNVEV (reference sequence). This CDR3 is built from 19 residues. V was cut by 3 bases and J by 1 base, with 25 bases left in between. CDR3 nucleotides: TGTGCCAGCAGTTTTGGCGGCTGGGTTAGGGAAAGGGGGTCCTACGAGCAGTACTTC. It encodes CASSFGGWVRERGSYEQYF.

The V and J genes are TRBV15 and TRBJ2-5; D gene unclear. The CDR3 has 14 amino acids. CDR1 is LNHNV and CDR2 is YYDKDF in the germline V gene (reference sequence). Trimming took off 0 bases at V and 5 bases at J, with 10 bases between the two ends. CDR3 sequence (DNA): TGTGCCACCAGCAGAGACGTAGAGTGGGAGACCCAGTACTTC. Translation gives CATSRDVEWETQYF.

This clonotype has ten or more counts. The chain carries TRBV27 and TRBJ2-7; D may be TRBD1 (5 bases). V shed 3 bases and J shed 3 bases, with 12 bases lying between them. Germline-derived CDR1 and CDR2 are MNHEY and SMNVEV (reference sequence). The CDR3 is made up of 14 amino acids. CDR3 protein: CASSLVRADYEQYF. The CDR3 DNA sequence: TGTGCCAGCAGTTTGGTCAGGGCAGACTACGAGCAGTACTTC.

In its sample, this clonotype was seen a few times. This rearrangement joins TRBV7-8 to TRBJ2-1; D unclear. Germline V gene sequence: CDR1 SGHVS, CDR2 FQNEAQ. This CDR3 is 15 amino acids long. V lost 5 bases and J 4 bases, leaving 15 bases between the germline ends. The CDR3 spells CASSAENIGYNEQFF. CDR3 coding DNA: TGTGCCAGCAGCGCTGAAAATATCGGGTACAATGAGCAGTTCTTC. The variable domain in full, completed from reference TRBV7-8 and TRBJ2-1, reads GAGVSQSPRYKVAKRGQDVALRCDPISGHVSLFWYQQALGQGPEFLTYFQNEAQLDKSGLPSDRFFAERPEGSVSTLKIQRTQQEDSAVYLCASSAENIGYNEQFFGPGTRLTVL.

The rearrangement joins TRBV12-3 or TRBV12-4 to TRBJ2-7; D may be TRBD2 (6 bases). Trimming cost V 2 bases and J 5 bases, with 7 bases left between them. There are 12 residues in the CDR3. The CDR3 bases are TGTGCCAGCAGTTTACGGAGGGACGAGCAGTACTTC. Protein product: CASSLRRDEQYF.

This clonotype showed up just a few times. The chain joins TRBV12-3 or TRBV12-4 to TRBJ1-2, with 8 bases matching TRBD1. The CDR3 has 21 residues. V lost 2 bases, J lost 8 bases, and 28 bases stayed unmatched. CDR3 region: CASSLSSVFGLPNRGYHGYTF. For the CDR3, the DNA is TGTGCCAGCAGTTTATCTTCCGTTTTCGGGTTGCCCAACAGGGGGTATCACGGCTACACCTTC.

This clonotype was found a few times. This sequence joins TRBV20-1 and TRBJ2-7; no firm D call. This CDR3 contains 12 residues. The germline CDR1 and CDR2 sequences are DFQATT and SNEGSKA (reference sequence). Trimming took off 4 bases at V and 3 bases at J, with 10 bases between the two ends. CDR3 residues: CSAKPSDYEQYF. CDR3 nucleotide sequence: TGCAGTGCTAAACCCTCGGACTACGAGCAGTACTTC.

CDR3 in DNA: TGCAGCGTTGGAACAGGGGCAAACTATGGCTACACCTTC. This encodes CSVGTGANYGYTF. J is TRBJ1-2 and V is TRBV29-1, with 7 bases fitting TRBD1. Germline V gives CDR1 SQVTM, CDR2 ANQGSEA. The CDR3 runs 13 residues. The ends lost 4 bases at V and 2 bases at J; junction bases unmatched: 4.

With respect to this clonotype: A much larger clone lies one base from this, so it may be a read error. This chain joins TRBV14 and TRBJ2-7; unclear D gene. Germline V gives CDR1 SGHDN, CDR2 FVKESK. The CDR3 covers 13 residues. Trimming took 4 bases from V and 8 from J, leaving 15 bases between them. The chain's CDR3 is CASSPSFGYKQYF. CDR3 bases: TGTGCCAGCAGCCCTAGTTTTGGTTACAAGCAGTACTTC. Looking up the rest from reference TRBV14 and TRBJ2-7 gives the full variable domain: EAGVTQFPSHSVIEKGQTVTLRCDPISGHDNLYWYRRVMGKEIKFLLHFVKESKQDESGMPNNRFLAERTGGTYSTLKVQPAELEDSGVYFCASSPSFGYKQYFGPGTRLTVT.